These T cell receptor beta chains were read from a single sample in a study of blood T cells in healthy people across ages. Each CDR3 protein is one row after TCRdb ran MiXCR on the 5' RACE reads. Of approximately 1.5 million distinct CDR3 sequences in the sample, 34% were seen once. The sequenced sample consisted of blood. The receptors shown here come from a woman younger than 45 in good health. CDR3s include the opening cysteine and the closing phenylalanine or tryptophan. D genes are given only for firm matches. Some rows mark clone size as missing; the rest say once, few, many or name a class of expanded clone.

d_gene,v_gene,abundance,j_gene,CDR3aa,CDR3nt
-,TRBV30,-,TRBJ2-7,CACQAQGGPSYEQYF,TGTGCCTGTCAAGCTCAGGGTGGCCCGTCCTACGAGCAGTACTTC
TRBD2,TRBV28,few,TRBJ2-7,CASRKGLAGLHEQYF,TGTGCCAGCAGGAAGGGACTAGCGGGACTCCACGAGCAGTACTTC
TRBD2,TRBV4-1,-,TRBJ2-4,CASSQDLAGAKNIQYF,TGCGCCAGCAGCCAAGATCTAGCGGGAGCCAAAAACATTCAGTACTTC
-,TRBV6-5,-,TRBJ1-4,CASSSPGTEKLFF,TGTGCCAGCAGTTCCCCAGGGACCGAAAAACTGTTTTTT
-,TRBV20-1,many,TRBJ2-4,CSAREWGLAFFRDIQYF,TGCAGTGCTAGAGAATGGGGACTTGCGTTTTTTAGGGACATTCAGTACTTC
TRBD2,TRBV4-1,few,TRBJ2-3,CASSLQLAGGADTQYF,TGCGCCAGCAGCTTGCAGCTAGCGGGAGGCGCAGATACGCAGTATTTT
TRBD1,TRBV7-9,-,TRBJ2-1,CASSFSQGAINEQFF,TGTGCCAGCAGCTTCTCTCAGGGGGCGATCAACGAGCAGTTCTTC
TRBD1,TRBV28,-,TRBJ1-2,CASRSRQGARGYTF,TGTGCCAGCAGGTCCAGACAGGGGGCGCGTGGCTACACCTTC
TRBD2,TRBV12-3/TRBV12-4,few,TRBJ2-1,CASISGGARVNEQFF,TGTGCCAGCATTAGCGGGGGGGCCCGGGTCAATGAGCAGTTCTTC
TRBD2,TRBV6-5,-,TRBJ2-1,CASSYSKTGTRTYNEQFF,TGTGCCAGCAGTTACTCTAAAACCGGGACTAGGACCTACAATGAGCAGTTCTTC
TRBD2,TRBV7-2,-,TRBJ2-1,CASSFPRSGGAIYEQFF,TGTGCCAGCAGCTTCCCGCGGAGCGGGGGGGCCATATATGAGCAGTTCTTC
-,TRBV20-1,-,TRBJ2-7,CSAADSGASYEQYF,TGCAGTGCCGCCGACAGCGGCGCCTCCTACGAGCAGTACTTC
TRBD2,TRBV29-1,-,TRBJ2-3,CSVERGSPDTQYF,TGCAGCGTTGAACGCGGGAGCCCAGATACGCAGTATTTT
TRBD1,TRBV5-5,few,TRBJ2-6,CASSNPGGQGGPGANVLTF,TGTGCCAGCAGCAATCCCGGCGGACAGGGGGGCCCTGGGGCCAACGTCCTGACTTTC
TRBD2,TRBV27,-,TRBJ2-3,CASSPGVAGGVDTQYF,TGTGCCAGCAGTCCCGGGGTAGCGGGAGGGGTAGATACGCAGTATTTT
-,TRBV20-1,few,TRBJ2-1,CSATTRLDTNQNEQFF,TGCAGTGCCACGACTCGGTTAGATACGAACCAAAATGAGCAGTTCTTC
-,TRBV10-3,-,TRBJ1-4,CAISDEGTNEKLFF,TGTGCCATCAGTGATGAGGGTACTAATGAAAAACTGTTTTTT
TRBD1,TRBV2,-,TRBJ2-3,CASRQGYTDTQYF,TGTGCCAGCAGACAGGGGTACACAGATACGCAGTATTTT
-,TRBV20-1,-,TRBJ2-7,CSARDISFLISYNEQYF,TGCAGTGCTAGGGACATTTCTTTCCTTATCTCCTACAATGAGCAGTACTTC
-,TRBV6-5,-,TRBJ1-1,CASRYRGARTEAFF,TGTGCCAGCAGGTATCGGGGGGCGAGGACTGAAGCTTTCTTT
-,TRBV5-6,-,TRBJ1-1,CASSPGMGTEAFF,TGTGCCAGCAGCCCGGGGATGGGCACTGAAGCTTTCTTT
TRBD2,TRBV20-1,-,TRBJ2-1,CSASGSSGEFEQFF,TGCAGTGCTTCTGGTAGTAGCGGGGAGTTTGAGCAGTTCTTC
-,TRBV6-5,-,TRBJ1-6,CASSYPGDGGASSYNSPLHF,TGTGCCAGCAGTTACCCGGGGGATGGGGGCGCAAGCTCCTATAATTCACCCCTCCACTTT
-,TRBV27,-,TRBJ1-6,CASSGPQGGYNSPLHF,TGTGCCAGCAGTGGACCACAGGGTGGCTATAATTCACCCCTCCACTTT
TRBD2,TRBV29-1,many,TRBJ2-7,CSVVTSAVPYEQYF,TGCAGCGTCGTGACTAGCGCCGTCCCCTACGAGCAGTACTTC